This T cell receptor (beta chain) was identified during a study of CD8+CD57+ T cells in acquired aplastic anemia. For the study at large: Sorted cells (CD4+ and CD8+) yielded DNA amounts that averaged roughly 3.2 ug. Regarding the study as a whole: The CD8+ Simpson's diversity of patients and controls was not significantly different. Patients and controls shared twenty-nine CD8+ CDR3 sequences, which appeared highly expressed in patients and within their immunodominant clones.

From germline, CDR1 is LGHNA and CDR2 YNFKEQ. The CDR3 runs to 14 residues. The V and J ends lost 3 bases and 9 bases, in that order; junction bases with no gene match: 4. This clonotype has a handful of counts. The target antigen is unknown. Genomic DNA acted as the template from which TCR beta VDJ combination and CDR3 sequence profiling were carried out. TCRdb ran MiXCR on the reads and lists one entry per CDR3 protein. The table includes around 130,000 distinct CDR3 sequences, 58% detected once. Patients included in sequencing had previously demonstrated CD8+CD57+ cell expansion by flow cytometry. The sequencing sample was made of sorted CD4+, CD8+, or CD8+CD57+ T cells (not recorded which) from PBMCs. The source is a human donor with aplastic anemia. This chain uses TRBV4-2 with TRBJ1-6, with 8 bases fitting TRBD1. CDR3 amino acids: CASSQDRVASPLHF. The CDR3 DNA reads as TGTGCCAGCAGCCAGGACAGGGTGGCTTCACCCCTCCACTTT.